The entry below gives a single T cell receptor beta chain sequence along with its context. One end of the junction varies from germline; a read error may be responsible. The data were obtained in a study of early T cells in non-severe SARS-CoV-2 infection. A single record per CDR3 protein comes from TCRdb applying MiXCR to the 5' RACE reads. Among about 48,000 distinct CDR3 sequences listed, approximately 9.4% were seen once. This TCR came from an adult who was a healthcare worker with PCR-confirmed SARS-CoV-2 infection or an uninfected control (not recorded which). Material for sequencing was whole blood.

Written as DNA, the CDR3 is TGTGCCAGCAGCTCCGATAATTCACCCCTCCACTTT. This translates into CASSSDNSPLHF. This sequence joins TRBV6-6 and TRBJ1-6; no clear D gene. Germline-derived CDR1 and CDR2 are MNHNY and SVGAGI (reference sequence). This CDR3 spans 12 amino acids.